The 22 T cell receptor beta chains in this list originate from one sample, sequenced in a study of T-cell memory formation after mild COVID-19. TCRdb analysed the 5' RACE reads with MiXCR anew, one entry per CDR3 protein. Found here are around 13,000 distinct CDR3 sequences, around 12% of them singletons; the top ten hold roughly half. Sequencing was performed on PBMCs or a T cell subset sorted from them (not recorded which). The receptors originated from an adult woman who had mild COVID-19 (a few samples of this study predate the infection). Cell type and time point are not known.

At least ten counts were recorded for this clonotype. The rearrangement uses TRBV4-1 and TRBJ1-6, with 7 nucleotides matching TRBD1. Germline loops: CDR1 MGHRA, CDR2 YSYEKL. With 0 bases clipped from V and 11 bases from J, the junction kept 10 bases outside the gene matches. This CDR3 has 16 amino acids. The chain's CDR3 is CASSQEVGDSFAPLHF. The CDR3 bases are TGCGCCAGCAGCCAAGAAGTGGGGGACAGCTTCGCACCCCTCCACTTT.

This clonotype has a count of ten or more. The chain recombines TRBV2 with TRBJ2-7, with a possible D match to TRBD1 (6 bases). The CDR3 length is 14 residues. Trimming removed 4 bases at V and 3 bases at J, with 13 bases between. Germline CDR1 SNHLY, CDR2 FYNNEI. The CDR3 DNA reads as TGTGCCAGCAGTGGATGGACAGCCTACTACGAGCAGTACTTC. It is translated as CASSGWTAYYEQYF.

This clonotype was seen many times. The chain employs TRBV5-1 and TRBJ2-2, with 8 bases identical to TRBD1. This CDR3 has 13 residues. Germline V gives CDR1 SGHRS, CDR2 YFSETQ. V lost 10 bases, J lost 4 bases, and 6 bases stayed unmatched. DNA of the CDR3: TGCGCCGACAGACAGGGGCGCACCGGGGAGCTGTTTTTT. It is translated as CADRQGRTGELFF.

This clonotype was recorded at least ten times. The chain carries TRBV18 and TRBJ1-1, with D possibly matching TRBD1 (5 bases). V shed 4 bases and J shed 4 bases, with 16 bases lying between them. Germline V gene sequence: CDR1 KGHSH, CDR2 LQKENI. The CDR3 length is 15 residues. CDR3 amino acids: CASSRSGTEGTEAFF. The CDR3 coding sequence is TGTGCCAGCTCACGGTCCGGGACCGAGGGCACTGAAGCTTTCTTT.

The chain employs TRBV12-3 or TRBV12-4 and TRBJ2-7, with D possibly TRBD2 on 6 matching bases. There are 13 residues in the CDR3. V lost 1 base and J 5 bases, leaving 9 bases between the germline ends. CDR3 sequence: CASSLVGGNEQYF. CDR3 coding DNA: TGTGCCAGCAGTTTAGTTGGGGGGAACGAGCAGTACTTC.

The table lists this clonotype with many counts. The V call is TRBV7-6, the J call TRBJ2-7, with D perhaps matching TRBD1 or TRBD2 (5 bases each). Germline V gives CDR1 SGHVS, CDR2 FNYEAQ. This CDR3 region has 13 residues. V was trimmed by 4 bases and J by 3 bases, leaving 10 bases between them. CDR3 nucleotide sequence: TGTGCCAGCAGCTCCTGGGACCTCTACGAGCAGTACTTC. Its protein product is CASSSWDLYEQYF.

This clonotype was detected a few times. The chain links TRBV27 to TRBJ2-6; D unresolved. The CDR3 has 14 amino acids. The V end lost 2 bases, the J end lost 6 bases, and 8 bases lay between the germline ends. CDR1 is MNHEY and CDR2 is SMNVEV in the germline V gene (reference sequence). The CDR3 here is CASSLGLKANVLTF. DNA for the CDR3: TGTGCCAGCAGTTTAGGCCTTAAGGCCAACGTCCTGACTTTC.

This clonotype was counted ten times or more. This chain joins TRBV5-6 and TRBJ2-7; D not resolved. The V gene's germline CDR1 is SGHDT and CDR2 YYEEEE. V dropped 2 bases and J dropped 0 bases, with 9 bases sitting between them. The CDR3 has 14 residues. The CDR3: CASSFGRPSYEQYF. In nucleotides, the CDR3 is TGTGCCAGCAGCTTCGGACGGCCCTCCTACGAGCAGTACTTC.

This clonotype occurred many times. The chain joins TRBV4-1 to TRBJ1-2; D uncertain. The CDR3 runs to 17 residues. Germline V lookup: CDR1 MGHRA, CDR2 YSYEKL. V lost 3 bases to trimming and J lost 2 bases, with 19 bases between them. The CDR3 DNA follows: TGCGCCAGCAGCCATTTTTGGCGCGGGGTCCAGAACTATGGCTACACCTTC. Translated: CASSHFWRGVQNYGYTF.

In this sample, this clonotype turned up many times. The V gene is TRBV10-3, the J gene TRBJ1-2; TRBD1 matches 7 bases. The J segment lost 3 bases and the V segment lost 3 bases, leaving 7 bases of the junction unmatched. Looked up from germline, CDR1 is ENHRY and CDR2 is SYGVKD. This CDR3 contains 15 residues. The CDR3: CAISDRDSQYYGYTF. The CDR3 DNA reads as TGTGCCATCAGTGATAGGGACAGCCAATACTATGGCTACACCTTC.

In its sample, this clonotype was seen many times. The V and J genes are TRBV29-1 and TRBJ2-5; D may match TRBD1 or TRBD2 (5 bases each). The V gene's germline CDR1 is SQVTM and CDR2 ANQGSEA. CDR3 length equals 13 residues. Trimming stripped 3 bases from V and 5 bases from J, with 13 bases between. The CDR3 nucleotides are TGCAGCGTTGATGGGACGAATGAGGAGACCCAGTACTTC. Translation gives CSVDGTNEETQYF.

This clonotype was observed a few times. The V gene is TRBV27, the J gene TRBJ1-2; 11 bases line up with TRBD1. CDR3 length: 17 amino acids. V shed 1 base and J 4 bases; nucleotides not matched to a gene: 8. Germline assignment: CDR1 MNHEY and CDR2 SMNVEV (reference sequence). This chain's CDR3 is CASSLLGTGGSLYGYTF. As DNA, the CDR3 is TGTGCCAGCAGTTTATTGGGGACAGGGGGGTCCCTCTATGGCTACACCTTC.

Ten or more counts support this clonotype. The V gene is TRBV5-1, the J gene TRBJ2-7; possibly TRBD2 for D (6 bases). Germline V gene sequence: CDR1 SGHRS, CDR2 YFSETQ. The V and J ends lost 3 bases and 0 bases respectively, with 16 bases between them. The CDR3 length is 16 residues. In nucleotides, the CDR3 is TGCGCCAGCAGCTCCTCCCGGGACTTCCCCTCCTACGAGCAGTACTTC. This encodes CASSSSRDFPSYEQYF.

CDR3 sequence reads: CASSPRETGLNGYTF. The CDR3 region has the DNA TGTGCCAGCAGCCCGAGAGAGACAGGATTAAATGGCTACACCTTC. The gene calls are TRBV7-6 and TRBJ1-2, with TRBD1 as a possible D gene (6 bases). V was trimmed by 5 bases and J by 6 bases, leaving 19 bases between them. The germline V gene encodes CDR1 SGHVS and CDR2 FNYEAQ. This CDR3 contains 15 residues.

The V call is TRBV5-4, the J call TRBJ1-2, with D unclear. CDR3 length: 16 residues. Germline lookup yields CDR1 SGHNT and CDR2 YYREEE (reference sequence). V dropped 3 bases and J dropped 8 bases, with 23 bases sitting between them. The CDR3 region is CASSSLAARAMAGYTF. The CDR3 DNA reads as TGTGCCAGCAGCTCCCTTGCTGCCCGGGCAATGGCCGGCTACACCTTC. The full variable domain, completed using reference TRBV5-4 and TRBJ1-2, is ETGVTQSPTHLIKTRGQQVTLRCSSQSGHNTVSWYQQALGQGPQFIFQYYREEENGRGNFPPRFSGLQFPNYSSELNVNALELDDSALYLCASSSLAARAMAGYTFGSGTRLTVV.

This clonotype was seen ten or more times. V usage is TRBV7-3 and J usage is TRBJ1-1, with 10 nucleotides matching TRBD1. The CDR3 is 13 residues long. Trimming cost V 5 bases and J 10 bases; bases outside gene matches: 7. Germline V gene lookup returns CDR1 SGHTA and CDR2 FQGTGA. CDR3 in amino acids: CASSTTGTGVAFF. CDR3 nucleotides: TGTGCCAGCAGCACGACCGGGACAGGGGTAGCTTTCTTT.

This clonotype has a count of ten or more. The chain has TRBV28 and TRBJ2-5; 12 nucleotides align to TRBD2. V lost 8 bases, J lost 1 base, and 11 bases stayed unmatched. The CDR3 runs 17 residues. Germline V CDR1 and CDR2: MDHEN, SYDVKM. This CDR3 is CASSLAGGRGFQETQYF. CDR3 nucleotide sequence: TGTGCCAGCTCGCTAGCGGGGGGGAGGGGTTTCCAAGAGACCCAGTACTTC.

This clonotype was picked up many times. This rearrangement joins TRBV6-6 to TRBJ2-1, with 12 bases aligning to TRBD2. V was pared by 2 bases and J by 0 bases, with 11 bases of the junction left unmatched. The V gene's germline CDR1 is MNHNY and CDR2 SVGAGI (reference sequence). This CDR3 has 20 residues. CDR3 nucleotides: TGTGCCAGCAGTTACGCGACTAGCGGGAGTCATACCGGCTCCTACAATGAGCAGTTCTTC. Encoded protein: CASSYATSGSHTGSYNEQFF.

V gene TRBV7-9 combines with J gene TRBJ1-1, with D uncertain. The CDR3 sequence is 13 residues long. Trimming removed 5 bases from V and 1 base from J, with 8 bases in between. Looked up from germline, CDR1 is SEHNR and CDR2 is FQNEAQ (reference sequence). CDR3 in amino acids: CASSTKGNTEAFF. The CDR3 DNA reads TGTGCCAGCAGCACAAAAGGGAACACTGAAGCTTTCTTT.

In its sample, this clonotype was seen many times. V and J are TRBV12-3 or TRBV12-4 and TRBJ1-5; D may be TRBD1 (6 bases). Trimming took off 5 bases at V and 0 bases at J, with 11 bases between the two ends. The CDR3 covers 15 residues. The CDR3 nucleotides read TGTGCCAGCAGTAAGACAGGAGATAGCAATCAGCCCCAGCATTTT. As protein: CASSKTGDSNQPQHF.

The V call is TRBV11-2, the J call TRBJ2-5, with a weak D call TRBD2 (5 bases). Germline CDR1 and CDR2: SGHAT and FQNNGV. This CDR3 is built from 14 residues. V lost 5 bases and J lost 5, with 15 bases in between. The DNA for the CDR3 is TGTGCCAGCAGCACCGCTAGAGGGTGGGAGACCCAGTACTTC. Translating it yields CASSTARGWETQYF.

This clonotype was seen ten or more times. CDR3 coding DNA: TGCGCCAGCAGCTCGCGCCCAGGGAACACTGAAGCTTTCTTT. Amino acids: CASSSRPGNTEAFF. This chain joins TRBV5-1 and TRBJ1-1; no firm D call. CDR1 is SGHRS and CDR2 is YFSETQ in the germline V gene. CDR3 size: 14 residues. V lost 3 bases to trimming and J lost 1 base, with 10 bases between them.